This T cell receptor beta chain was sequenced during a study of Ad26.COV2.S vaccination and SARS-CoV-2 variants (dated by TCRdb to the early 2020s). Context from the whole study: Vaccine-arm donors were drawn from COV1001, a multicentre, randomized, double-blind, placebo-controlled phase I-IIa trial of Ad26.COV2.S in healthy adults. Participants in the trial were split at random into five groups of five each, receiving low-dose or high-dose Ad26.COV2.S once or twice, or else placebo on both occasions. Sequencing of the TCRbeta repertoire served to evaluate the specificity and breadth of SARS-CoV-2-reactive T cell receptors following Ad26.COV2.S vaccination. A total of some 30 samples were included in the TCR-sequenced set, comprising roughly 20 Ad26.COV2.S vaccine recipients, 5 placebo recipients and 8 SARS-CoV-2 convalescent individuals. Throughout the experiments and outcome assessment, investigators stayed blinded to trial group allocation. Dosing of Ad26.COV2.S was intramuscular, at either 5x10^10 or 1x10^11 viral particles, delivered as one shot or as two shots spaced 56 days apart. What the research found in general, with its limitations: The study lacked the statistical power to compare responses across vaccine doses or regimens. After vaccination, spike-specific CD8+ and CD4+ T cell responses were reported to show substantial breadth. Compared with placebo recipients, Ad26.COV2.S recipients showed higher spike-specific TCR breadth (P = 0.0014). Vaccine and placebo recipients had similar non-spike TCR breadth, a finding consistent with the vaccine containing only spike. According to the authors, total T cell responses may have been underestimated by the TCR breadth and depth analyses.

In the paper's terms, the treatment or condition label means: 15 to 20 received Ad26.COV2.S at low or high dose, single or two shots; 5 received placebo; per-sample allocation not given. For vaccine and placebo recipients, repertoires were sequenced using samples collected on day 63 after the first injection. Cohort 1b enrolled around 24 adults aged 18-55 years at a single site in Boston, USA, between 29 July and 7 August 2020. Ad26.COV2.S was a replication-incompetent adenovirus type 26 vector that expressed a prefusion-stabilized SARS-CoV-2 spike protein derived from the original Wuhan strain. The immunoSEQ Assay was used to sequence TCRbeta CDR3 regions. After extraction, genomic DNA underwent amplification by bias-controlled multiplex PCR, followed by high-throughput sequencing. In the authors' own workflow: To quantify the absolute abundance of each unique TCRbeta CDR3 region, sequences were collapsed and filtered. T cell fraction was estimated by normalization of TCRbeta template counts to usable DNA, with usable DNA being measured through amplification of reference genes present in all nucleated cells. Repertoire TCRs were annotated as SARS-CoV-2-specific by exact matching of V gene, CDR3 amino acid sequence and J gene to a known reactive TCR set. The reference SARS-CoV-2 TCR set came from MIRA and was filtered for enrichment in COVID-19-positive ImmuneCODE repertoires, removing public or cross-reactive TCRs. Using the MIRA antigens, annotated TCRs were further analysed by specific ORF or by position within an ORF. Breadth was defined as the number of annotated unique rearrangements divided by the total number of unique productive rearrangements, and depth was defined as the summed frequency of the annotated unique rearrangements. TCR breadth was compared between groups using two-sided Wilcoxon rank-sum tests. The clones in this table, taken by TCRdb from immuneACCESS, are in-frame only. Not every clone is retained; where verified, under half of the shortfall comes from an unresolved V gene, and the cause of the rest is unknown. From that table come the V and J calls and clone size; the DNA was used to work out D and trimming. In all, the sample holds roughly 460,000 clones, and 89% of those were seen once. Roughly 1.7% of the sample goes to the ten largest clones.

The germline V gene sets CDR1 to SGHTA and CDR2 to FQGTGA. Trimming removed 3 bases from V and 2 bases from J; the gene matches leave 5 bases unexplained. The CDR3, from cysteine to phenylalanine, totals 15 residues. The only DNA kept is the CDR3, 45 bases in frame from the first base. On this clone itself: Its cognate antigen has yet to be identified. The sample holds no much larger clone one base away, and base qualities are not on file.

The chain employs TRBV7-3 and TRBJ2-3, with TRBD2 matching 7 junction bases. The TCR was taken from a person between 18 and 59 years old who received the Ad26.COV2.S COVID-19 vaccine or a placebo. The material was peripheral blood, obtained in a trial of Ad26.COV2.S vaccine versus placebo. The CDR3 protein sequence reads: CASSFGGGPTDTQYF. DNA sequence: TGTGCCAGCAGCTTTGGCGGGGGACCCACAGATACGCAGTATTTT.